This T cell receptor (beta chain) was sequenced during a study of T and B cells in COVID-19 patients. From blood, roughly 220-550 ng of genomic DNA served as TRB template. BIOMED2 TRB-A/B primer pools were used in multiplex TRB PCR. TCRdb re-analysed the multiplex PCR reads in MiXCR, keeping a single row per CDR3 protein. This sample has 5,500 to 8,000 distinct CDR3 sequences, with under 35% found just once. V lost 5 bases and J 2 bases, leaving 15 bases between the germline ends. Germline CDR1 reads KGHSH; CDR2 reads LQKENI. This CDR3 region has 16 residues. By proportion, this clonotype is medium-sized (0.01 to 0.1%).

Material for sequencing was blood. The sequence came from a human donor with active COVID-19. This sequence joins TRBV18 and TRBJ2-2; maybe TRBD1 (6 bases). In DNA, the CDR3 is TGTGCCAGCTCAGCCAACCCGGGACATAACACCGGGGAGCTGTTTTTT. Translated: CASSANPGHNTGELFF. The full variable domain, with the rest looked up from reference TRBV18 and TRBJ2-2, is NAGVMQNPRHLVRRRGQEARLRCSPMKGHSHVYWYRQLPEEGLKFMVYLQKENIIDESGMPKERFSAEFPKEGPSILRIQQVVRGDSAAYFCASSANPGHNTGELFFGEGSRLTVL.